Below are 10 T cell receptor beta chains sequenced from a single sample in a study of T cells in Graves' hyperthyroidism and ophthalmopathy. Amplification yielded TCR beta CDR3 regions, with RNA transcripts as the source. Researchers ran a first-round RT-PCR on the TCR CDR3 using the HTBI primer set. One entry per CDR3 protein, called by TCRdb with MiXCR from the multiplex PCR reads. Of some 620,000 distinct CDR3 sequences listed, 15% to 20% are singletons. Sequences were obtained from blood. All receptors derive from a woman aged 30 to 39 with Graves' hyperthyroidism.

This clonotype was picked up many times. The chain uses TRBV20-1 and TRBJ2-3; TRBD2 matches at 8 bases. Germline assignment: CDR1 DFQATT and CDR2 SNEGSKA (reference sequence). Trimming removed 6 bases from V and 4 bases from J; junction bases left unmatched: 9. The CDR3 runs 14 residues. This chain's CDR3 is CSAIAGTGADTQYF. In DNA form, the CDR3 reads TGCAGTGCCATAGCGGGAACGGGGGCAGATACGCAGTATTTT.

This clonotype was seen many times. The V call is TRBV7-2, the J call TRBJ2-4; maybe TRBD2 (5 bases). Germline values: CDR1 SGHTA, CDR2 FQGNSA. The CDR3 covers 15 residues. V was cut by 4 bases and J by 6 bases, with 16 bases left in between. CDR3 loop: CASSWKMDGINIQYF. The CDR3 nucleotides read TGTGCCAGCAGCTGGAAAATGGACGGGATAAACATTCAGTACTTC. Variable domain in full (rest from reference TRBV7-2 and TRBJ2-4): GAGVSQSPSNKVTEKGKDVELRCDPISGHTALYWYRQSLGQGLEFLIYFQGNSAPDKSGLPSDRFSAERTGGSVSTLTIQRTQQEDSAVYLCASSWKMDGINIQYFGAGTRLSVL.

The chain employs TRBV2 and TRBJ1-2; the match to TRBD1 covers 10 bases. Germline-derived CDR1 and CDR2 are SNHLY and FYNNEI. The junction had 10 bases not matched to a gene; V was cut back by 6 bases and J by 6 bases. This CDR3 spans 15 amino acids. CDR3 in DNA: TGTGCCAGCAGGACGACAGGGGGCTTGTTAAATGGCTACACCTTC. It encodes CASRTTGGLLNGYTF.

Turning to this clonotype: This may come from a read error, since a much larger clone is one base off. The V call is TRBV18, the J call TRBJ2-7; D gene uncertain. This CDR3 spans 14 amino acids. Germline V lookup: CDR1 KGHSH, CDR2 LQKENI. CDR3 loop: CAGSPPTGLLEQYF. CDR3 sequence (DNA): TGTGCCGGCTCACCACCGACCGGGCTCCTCGAGCAGTACTTC.

This clonotype was detected many times. The chain uses TRBV29-1 and TRBJ2-7; 11 bases are shared with TRBD2. From germline, CDR1 is SQVTM and CDR2 ANQGSEA. V was clipped by 7 bases and J by 5 bases; unmatched bases: 7. The CDR3 has 13 residues. CDR3 sequence: CSALAGGPHEQYF. The CDR3 DNA follows: TGCAGCGCCTTAGCGGGAGGGCCACACGAGCAGTACTTC.

This rearrangement joins TRBV11-2 to TRBJ1-5, with D possibly being TRBD1 (6 bases). Germline V CDR1 and CDR2: SGHAT, FQNNGV. V was clipped by 2 bases and J by 5 bases, with 10 bases between them. The CDR3 totals 14 residues. The chain's CDR3 is CASSLQPGDQPQHF. Written as DNA, the CDR3 is TGTGCCAGCAGCTTACAGCCAGGGGATCAGCCCCAGCATTTT. Filled out from reference TRBV11-2 and TRBJ1-5, the complete variable domain reads EAGVAQSPRYKIIEKRQSVAFWCNPISGHATLYWYQQILGQGPKLLIQFQNNGVVDDSQLPKDRFSAERLKGVDSTLKIQPAKLEDSAVYLCASSLQPGDQPQHFGDGTRLSIL.

A remark on this clonotype: This may be a read error: a much more frequent sequence differs by one nucleotide. V usage is TRBV2 and J usage is TRBJ2-1; D may be TRBD2 (6 bases). Germline loops: CDR1 SNHLY, CDR2 FYNNEI. The CDR3 length is 15 residues. The CDR3 sequence: CTSSDPGTYYNEQFF. DNA for the CDR3: TGTACCAGCAGTGATCCCGGGACTTACTACAATGAGCAGTTCTTC. The full variable domain, rest sourced from reference TRBV2 and TRBJ2-1, is EPEVTQTPSHQVTQMGQEVILRCVPISNHLYFYWYRQILGQKVEFLVSFYNNEISEKSEIFDDQFSVERPDGSNFTLKIRSTKLEDSAMYFCTSSDPGTYYNEQFFGPGTRLTVL.

The chain combines TRBV6-4 with TRBJ2-1, with 8 bases lining up with TRBD2. There are 15 residues in the CDR3. J gave up 4 bases and V 4 bases, and 6 bases lay outside the gene matches. The germline CDR1 and CDR2 sequences are MRHNA and SNTAGT. CDR3 DNA sequence: TGTGCCAGCAGTGCCATAGCGGGGAATTACAATGAGCAGTTCTTC. Its translation: CASSAIAGNYNEQFF.

There are many counts of this clonotype. CDR3 bases: TGCAGCGTTTTCCAGGATGGCTACACCTTC. It specifies CSVFQDGYTF. The V and J genes are TRBV29-1 and TRBJ1-2; D remains unclear. The length of the CDR3 is 10 residues. The V end lost 5 bases, the J end lost 6 bases, and 7 bases lay between the germline ends. Germline CDR1 reads SQVTM; CDR2 reads ANQGSEA. The full variable domain, rest sourced from reference TRBV29-1 and TRBJ1-2, is SAVISQKPSRDICQRGTSLTIQCQVDSQVTMMFWYRQQPGQSLTLIATANQGSEATYESGFVIDKFPISRPNLTFSTLTVSNMSPEDSSIYLCSVFQDGYTFGSGTRLTVV.

This clonotype was picked up a small number of times. The CDR3 DNA reads TGTGCCAGCAGCCAAACGTTAGGGTGGAAAAGCGACGAGCAGTACTTC. It yields the protein CASSQTLGWKSDEQYF. This chain links TRBV14 with TRBJ2-7; D uncertain. Trimming removed 2 bases from V and 5 bases from J, with 19 bases in between. The CDR3 sequence is 16 residues long. The germline CDR1 and CDR2 sequences are SGHDN and FVKESK.